This TCR beta chain was obtained from a study of shared clonotypes between healthy human individuals. Study-level findings and limits: Naive CD4 clonotype sharing across several donors was roughly 5%. The authors sampled blood alone, and tissue repertoires likely differ.

Clones were sequenced by immunoSEQ multiplex PCR, and TCRdb holds only the in-frame ones, with some missing. Of hundreds of thousands of clones in the sample, approximately 96% were seen once. Positive CCR7 selection of CD45RO-negative cells yielded the naive CD8 cells, and terminally differentiated effector memory CD45RA+ cells were excluded. Donors, healthy HIV-negative adults, lacked recent acute infections or vaccinations. Deletions cut 3 bases from V and 3 bases from J, with 7 bases between. CDR3 length: 12 amino acids. Germline CDR1 and CDR2: SGHNT and YYREEE (reference sequence). Regarding this clone: Its antigen is not identified.

Sequenced input: naive CD8+ T cells sorted from blood. The receptor was derived from a woman younger than 45 in good health. The J gene is TRBJ2-7, the V gene TRBV5-4, with D unclear. The CDR3 DNA follows: TGTGCCAGCAGCTGGTCGGGCTACGAGCAGTACTTC. Its protein product is CASSWSGYEQYF.